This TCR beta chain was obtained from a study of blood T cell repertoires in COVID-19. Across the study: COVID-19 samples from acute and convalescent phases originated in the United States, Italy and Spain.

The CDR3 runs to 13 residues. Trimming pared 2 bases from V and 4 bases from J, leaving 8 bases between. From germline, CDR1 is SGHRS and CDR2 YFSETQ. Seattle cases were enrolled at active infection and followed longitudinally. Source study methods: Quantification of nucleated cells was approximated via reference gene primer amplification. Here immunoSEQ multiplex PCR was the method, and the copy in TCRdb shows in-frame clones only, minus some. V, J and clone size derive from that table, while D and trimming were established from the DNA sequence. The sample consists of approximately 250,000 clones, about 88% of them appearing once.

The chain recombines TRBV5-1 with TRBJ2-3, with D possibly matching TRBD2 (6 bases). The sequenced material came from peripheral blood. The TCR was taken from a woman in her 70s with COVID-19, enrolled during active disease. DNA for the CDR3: TGCGCCAGCAGCTTTAGCGGCGCAGATACGCAGTATTTT. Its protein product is CASSFSGADTQYF.